This T cell receptor beta chain was retrieved from a study of T cells in Graves' hyperthyroidism and ophthalmopathy. Points from the study as a whole: Ophthalmopathy was identified by the model a median around 6 months ahead of onset.

The sample holds many counts of this clonotype. Its antigen is unknown. This CDR3 is built from 13 residues. V lost 6 bases and J lost 5, with 13 bases in between. RNA transcripts served as the template for amplifying TCR beta CDR3 regions. First-round RT-PCR with HTBI primers amplified the TCR CDR3 region. One entry per CDR3 protein, called by TCRdb with MiXCR from the multiplex PCR reads. Altogether about 400,000 distinct CDR3 sequences are present, 13% to 15% being singletons, with the ten largest covering 15% to 20%. The source of this sequence is a woman under 40 with Graves' ophthalmopathy. V and J are TRBV12-3 or TRBV12-4 and TRBJ2-5; the D gene is possibly TRBD2 (5 bases). The specimen sequenced was blood. CDR3 DNA sequence: TGTGCCAGCAGGCTAGGAGGCCGTGAGACCCAGTACTTC. It codes for CASRLGGRETQYF.